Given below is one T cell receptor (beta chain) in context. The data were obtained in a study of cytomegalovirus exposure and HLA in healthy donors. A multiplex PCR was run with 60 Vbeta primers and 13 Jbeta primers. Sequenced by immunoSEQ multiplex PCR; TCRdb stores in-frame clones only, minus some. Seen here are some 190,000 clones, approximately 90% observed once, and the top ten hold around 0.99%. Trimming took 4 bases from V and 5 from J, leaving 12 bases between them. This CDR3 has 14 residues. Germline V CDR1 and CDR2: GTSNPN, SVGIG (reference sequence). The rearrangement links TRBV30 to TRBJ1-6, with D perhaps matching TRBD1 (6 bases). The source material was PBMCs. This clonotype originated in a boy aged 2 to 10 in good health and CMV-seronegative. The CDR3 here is CAWTHPGDNSPLHF. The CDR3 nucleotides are TGTGCCTGGACCCACCCAGGGGATAATTCACCCCTCCACTTT.